These 23 T cell receptor beta chains share one sample of origin, sequenced in a study of blood T cells in healthy people across ages. Next came a second PCR, run for about 6 to 12 cycles, which used a sample-barcoded 5' primer along with a J-beta primer mix. Via MiXCR, TCRdb re-called the 5' RACE reads, giving one row per CDR3 protein. The profile shows about a million distinct CDR3 sequences, approximately 49% of them singletons. Sequenced: blood. Receptor source: a man in his thirties or forties in good health.

V usage is TRBV6-5 and J usage is TRBJ2-7; perhaps D is TRBD1 or TRBD2 (5 bases each). This CDR3 spans 14 amino acids. Germline values: CDR1 MNHEY, CDR2 SVGAGI. Trimming left V 5 bases short and J 0 bases short, with 11 bases between. Here the CDR3 DNA reads TGTGCCAGCAGTGACCGGGGCGCCTCCTACGAGCAGTACTTC. This gives the protein CASSDRGASYEQYF.

V usage is TRBV5-6 and J usage is TRBJ2-7; D is ambiguous. Trimming removed 5 bases from V and 0 bases from J, with 9 bases in between. Germline V gene lookup returns CDR1 SGHDT and CDR2 YYEEEE. This CDR3 is built from 13 residues. CDR3 sequence reads: CASSSKNSYEQYF. CDR3 nucleotide sequence: TGTGCCAGCAGTTCTAAGAACTCCTACGAGCAGTACTTC.

This chain connects TRBV6-1 to TRBJ2-5; no clear D gene. The germline V gene encodes CDR1 MNHNS and CDR2 SASEGT. Trimming pared 3 bases from V and 11 bases from J, leaving 19 bases between. The CDR3 spans 14 residues. CDR3 protein: CASSDVGLVNEQYF. The DNA for the CDR3 is TGTGCCAGCAGTGATGTCGGCTTGGTGAATGAGCAGTACTTC.

This chain joins TRBV18 and TRBJ2-7; maybe TRBD2 (6 bases). The V end lost 6 bases, the J end lost 0 bases, and 12 bases lay between the germline ends. From germline, CDR1 is KGHSH and CDR2 LQKENI. The CDR3 loop spans 14 amino acids. CDR3 protein: CASSRDFRSYEQYF. CDR3 in DNA: TGTGCCAGCTCTAGGGACTTCCGCTCCTACGAGCAGTACTTC.

This clonotype appeared a few times. The chain couples TRBV20-1 to TRBJ2-7, with 9 bases that match TRBD1. This CDR3 is 14 amino acids long. CDR1 DFQATT and CDR2 SNEGSKA come from the germline V gene (reference sequence). V lost 3 bases, J lost 6 bases, and 9 bases stayed unmatched. The CDR3 loop reads CSASNRDRVREQYF. The CDR3 region has the DNA TGCAGTGCTAGCAACCGGGACAGGGTTCGCGAGCAGTACTTC.

CDR3 in amino acids: CSVESNIRGREQYF. The DNA of the CDR3 is TGCAGCGTTGAATCGAATATTAGGGGGCGCGAGCAGTACTTC. The chain uses TRBV29-1 and TRBJ2-5, with 7 bases that match TRBD1. With the DNA end fitting TRBJ2-7 better, the J assignment may be wrong. Germline CDR1 is SQVTM and CDR2 is ANQGSEA. The CDR3 sequence is 14 residues long.

The genes are TRBV6-9 and TRBJ1-6; 9 positions agree with TRBD1. The CDR3 sequence is 16 residues long. Losses at the gene ends were 6 bases for V and 6 bases for J; bases not matched to a gene: 9. Germline V lookup: CDR1 MNHGY, CDR2 SVAAGI. In nucleotides, the CDR3 is TGTGCCAGCAGCCGATCTAGGGGACAGGGTAATTCACCCCTCCACTTT. This encodes CASSRSRGQGNSPLHF.

The sample holds many counts of this clonotype. The chain links TRBV3-1 to TRBJ2-7; 9 bases line up with TRBD1. This CDR3 has 15 amino acids. With 2 bases clipped from V and 3 bases from J, the junction kept 5 bases outside the gene matches. Germline-derived CDR1 and CDR2 are LGHDT and YNNKEL (reference sequence). The CDR3, as DNA: TGTGCCAGCAGCCAATTCCGGGACAGGGTCTACGAGCAGTACTTC. Its protein is CASSQFRDRVYEQYF.

On this clonotype: The junction departs from the called germline gene at one end, perhaps through a read error. The rearrangement joins TRBV9 to TRBJ2-4, with 9 positions matching TRBD1. Germline V gene data show CDR1 as SGDLS and CDR2 as YYNGEE. The CDR3 totals 15 residues. CDR3 protein: CASSPQTGGSNIRYF. In nucleotides, the CDR3 is TGTGCCAGCAGCCCCCAGACAGGGGGTTCCAACATTCGGTACTTC.

By frequency in the sample, this clonotype is medium-sized. The J gene is TRBJ2-7, the V gene TRBV27; D is unclear. The CDR3 length is 13 residues. V gave up 5 bases and J gave up 6 bases, with 14 bases separating them. Germline values: CDR1 MNHEY, CDR2 SMNVEV (reference sequence). CDR3 protein: CASSLDKTFEQYF. The CDR3 DNA follows: TGTGCCAGCAGTCTCGACAAGACCTTCGAGCAGTACTTC.

V is TRBV6-2 or TRBV6-3 and J is TRBJ2-3, with 9 bases that match TRBD2. Looked up from germline, CDR1 is MNHEY and CDR2 is SVGEGT. This CDR3 is built from 14 residues. V shed 6 bases and J 12 bases; nucleotides not matched to a gene: 13. The chain's CDR3 is CASSPPRFSGGQYF. CDR3 nucleotide sequence: TGTGCCAGCAGCCCACCGAGGTTTAGCGGGGGACAGTATTTT.

This clonotype turned up a few times. The chain recombines TRBV18 with TRBJ2-1; 7 bases fit TRBD1. The CDR3 sequence is 17 residues long. The trim removed 0 bases at V and 5 bases at J, leaving 10 bases unmatched. Per the germline V gene, CDR1 is KGHSH and CDR2 is LQKENI. The CDR3 is CASSPPVGTARNNEQFF. The CDR3 DNA is TGTGCCAGCTCACCACCAGTCGGGACAGCTAGAAACAATGAGCAGTTCTTC.

Details on this clonotype: A much larger clone differs by one base, so this may be a read error. V gene TRBV5-6 combines with J gene TRBJ2-1; the D gene is possibly TRBD2 (6 bases). Trimming removed 0 bases from V and 3 bases from J, with 13 bases in between. The CDR3 length is 16 residues. The germline CDR1 and CDR2 sequences are SGHDT and YYEEEE. The CDR3 DNA is TGTGCCAGCAGCTTGGTGTCCGGGACTTTCTACAATGAGCAGTTCTTC. Protein product: CASSLVSGTFYNEQFF.

The CDR3 loop reads CSAREVGRGRNNEKLFF. Here the CDR3 DNA reads TGCAGTGCTAGAGAGGTTGGCAGGGGGCGTAATAATGAAAAACTGTTTTTT. The chain carries TRBV20-1 and TRBJ1-4, with TRBD1 identical over 8 bases. Unmatched junction bases numbered 10, after V lost 0 bases and J lost 4 bases. CDR1 and CDR2 from the germline V gene are DFQATT and SNEGSKA (reference sequence). The CDR3 has 17 amino acids.

In its sample, this clonotype was seen a few times. V gene TRBV6-2 or TRBV6-3 combines with J gene TRBJ2-7; 7 positions match TRBD1. V trimming: 7 bases; J trimming: 1 base; junction bases outside the gene matches: 7. The CDR3 covers 14 residues. The germline CDR1 and CDR2 sequences are MNHEY and SVGEGT. The CDR3 bases are TGTGCCAGCACCTTGACAGGGCTTTCCTACGAGCAGTACTTC. Translating it yields CASTLTGLSYEQYF.

The chain carries TRBV6-6 and TRBJ2-7; D unresolved. Germline V lookup: CDR1 MNHNY, CDR2 SVGAGI (reference sequence). Trimming stripped 6 bases from V and 3 bases from J, with 12 bases between. The CDR3 loop spans 13 amino acids. The CDR3 DNA reads TGTGCCAGCAGGACGGAAAGGGTCTACGAGCAGTACTTC. Protein product: CASRTERVYEQYF.

The rearrangement links TRBV20-1 to TRBJ2-4, with D perhaps matching TRBD2 (5 bases). V dropped 5 bases and J dropped 5 bases, with 13 bases sitting between them. CDR1 and CDR2 from the germline V gene are DFQATT and SNEGSKA (reference sequence). The CDR3 sequence is 13 residues long. The CDR3: CSAEGQLENIQYF. The CDR3 DNA follows: TGCAGTGCTGAGGGTCAGTTGGAAAACATTCAGTACTTC.

On this clonotype itself: An end of the junction does not agree with germline; a read error may underlie this. This rearrangement joins TRBV11-2 to TRBJ2-4; no clear D gene. CDR3 length: 14 amino acids. Germline V gene sequence: CDR1 SGHAT, CDR2 FQNNGV. The CDR3: CASSLALAQNIQYF. CDR3 DNA sequence: TGTGCCAGCAGCTTGGCATTAGCCCAAAACATTCAGTACTTC.

The table lists this clonotype with a few counts. V and J are TRBV12-3 or TRBV12-4 and TRBJ1-2, with D possibly TRBD1 on 5 matching bases. This CDR3 is built from 13 residues. V gave up 6 bases and J gave up 3 bases, with 11 bases separating them. In nucleotides, the CDR3 is TGTGCCAGCAGCCCCAGGGTATACTATGGCTACACCTTC. It yields the protein CASSPRVYYGYTF.

The V call is TRBV4-1, the J call TRBJ2-1, with 9 bases matching TRBD2. V shed 8 bases and J 6 bases; nucleotides not matched to a gene: 8. This CDR3 is 14 amino acids long. Germline V gene lookup returns CDR1 MGHRA and CDR2 YSYEKL. CDR3 nucleotide sequence: TGCGCCAGCCGGCGGCTAGCGGGGATCAATGAGCAGTTCTTC. Its protein is CASRRLAGINEQFF.

This chain connects TRBV7-9 to TRBJ2-5; 7 nucleotides line up with TRBD1. Per the germline V gene, CDR1 is SEHNR and CDR2 is FQNEAQ (reference sequence). CDR3 length: 14 residues. V was pared by 6 bases and J by 11 bases, with 15 bases of the junction left unmatched. In DNA, the CDR3 is TGTGCCAGCAGTACTACAGGGGTTAGGGATGAGCAGTACTTC. It specifies CASSTTGVRDEQYF.

The chain carries TRBV20-1 and TRBJ2-3, with 7 nucleotides matching TRBD2. The V segment lost 1 base and the J segment 1 base; nucleotides outside the gene matches: 5. The V gene's germline CDR1 is DFQATT and CDR2 SNEGSKA (reference sequence). This CDR3 has 15 amino acids. The CDR3 loop reads CSARGQLAGTDTQYF. For the CDR3, the DNA is TGCAGTGCTAGAGGTCAGCTAGCGGGCACAGATACGCAGTATTTT.

The chain uses TRBV7-9 and TRBJ2-3; D is possibly TRBD1 or TRBD2 (5 bases each). The V and J ends lost 3 bases and 5 bases respectively, with 12 bases between them. The CDR3 has 14 residues. Germline lookup yields CDR1 SEHNR and CDR2 FQNEAQ (reference sequence). Here the CDR3 DNA reads TGTGCCAGCAGCTTGTCCGGGGCCCGAGATACGCAGTATTTT. It specifies CASSLSGARDTQYF.